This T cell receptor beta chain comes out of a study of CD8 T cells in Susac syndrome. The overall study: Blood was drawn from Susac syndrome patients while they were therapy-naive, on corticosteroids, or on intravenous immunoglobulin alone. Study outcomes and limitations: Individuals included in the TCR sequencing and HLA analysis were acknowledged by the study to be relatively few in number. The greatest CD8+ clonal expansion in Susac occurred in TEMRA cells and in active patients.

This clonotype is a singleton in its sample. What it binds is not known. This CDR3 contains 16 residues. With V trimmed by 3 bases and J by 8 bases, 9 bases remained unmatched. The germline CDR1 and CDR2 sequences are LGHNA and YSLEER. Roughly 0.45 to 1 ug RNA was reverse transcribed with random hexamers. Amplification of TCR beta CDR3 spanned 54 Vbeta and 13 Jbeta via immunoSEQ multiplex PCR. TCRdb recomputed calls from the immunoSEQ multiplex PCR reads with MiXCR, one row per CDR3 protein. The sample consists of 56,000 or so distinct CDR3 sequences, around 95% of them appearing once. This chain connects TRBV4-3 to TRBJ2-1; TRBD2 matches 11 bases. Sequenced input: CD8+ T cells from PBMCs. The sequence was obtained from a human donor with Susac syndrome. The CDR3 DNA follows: TGCGCCAGCAGCCATCTCCTAGCGGGGGGCGGCGATGAGCAGTTCTTC. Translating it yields CASSHLLAGGGDEQFF.